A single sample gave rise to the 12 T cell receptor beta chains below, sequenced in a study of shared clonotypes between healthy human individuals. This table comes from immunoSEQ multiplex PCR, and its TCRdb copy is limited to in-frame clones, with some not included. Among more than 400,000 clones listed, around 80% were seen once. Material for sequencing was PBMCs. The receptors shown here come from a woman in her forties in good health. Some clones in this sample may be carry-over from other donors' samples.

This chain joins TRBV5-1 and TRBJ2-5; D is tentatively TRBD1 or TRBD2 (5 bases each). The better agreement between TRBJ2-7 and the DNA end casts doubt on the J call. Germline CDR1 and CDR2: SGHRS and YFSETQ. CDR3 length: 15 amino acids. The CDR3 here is CASSLGGTLSYEQYF. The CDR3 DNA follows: TGCGCCAGCAGCTTGGGGGGGACCCTCTCCTACGAGCAGTACTTC.

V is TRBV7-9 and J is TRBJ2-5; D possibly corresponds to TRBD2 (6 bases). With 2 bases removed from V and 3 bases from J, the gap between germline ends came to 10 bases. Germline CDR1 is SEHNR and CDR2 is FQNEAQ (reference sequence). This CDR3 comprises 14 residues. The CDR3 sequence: CASSLPGGEETQYF. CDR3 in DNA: TGTGCCAGCAGCTTACCAGGCGGGGAAGAGACCCAGTACTTC. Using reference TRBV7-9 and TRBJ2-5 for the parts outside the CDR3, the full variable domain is DTGVSQNPRHKITKRGQNVTFRCDPISEHNRLYWYRQTLGQGPEFLTYFQNEAQLEKSRLLSDRFSAERPKGSFSTLEIQRTEQGDSAMYLCASSLPGGEETQYFGPGTRLLVL.

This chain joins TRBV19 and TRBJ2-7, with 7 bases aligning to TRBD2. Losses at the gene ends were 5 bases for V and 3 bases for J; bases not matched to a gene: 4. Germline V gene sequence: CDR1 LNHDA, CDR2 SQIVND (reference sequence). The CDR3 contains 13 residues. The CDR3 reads CASSLAASYEQYF. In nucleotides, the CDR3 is TGTGCCAGTAGTCTAGCGGCGAGCTACGAGCAGTACTTC.

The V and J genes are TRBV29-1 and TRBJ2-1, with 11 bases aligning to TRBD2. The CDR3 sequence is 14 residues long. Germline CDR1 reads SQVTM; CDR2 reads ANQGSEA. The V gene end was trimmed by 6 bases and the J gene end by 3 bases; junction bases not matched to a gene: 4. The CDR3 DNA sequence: TGCAGCGTCGGGACTAGCGGAATCTACAATGAGCAGTTCTTC. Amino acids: CSVGTSGIYNEQFF.

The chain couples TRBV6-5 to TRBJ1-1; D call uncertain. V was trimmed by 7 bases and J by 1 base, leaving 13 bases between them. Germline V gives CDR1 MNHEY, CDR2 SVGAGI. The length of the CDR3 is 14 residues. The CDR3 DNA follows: TGTGCCAGCACCCCAAGTTGGGGGAACACTGAAGCTTTCTTT. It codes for CASTPSWGNTEAFF.

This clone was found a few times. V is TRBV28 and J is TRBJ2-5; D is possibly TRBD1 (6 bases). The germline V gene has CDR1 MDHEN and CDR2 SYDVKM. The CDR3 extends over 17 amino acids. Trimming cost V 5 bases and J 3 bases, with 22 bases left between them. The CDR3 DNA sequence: TGTGCCAGCAGTCGCGTGTCCACAGGGTATTCTGAAGAGACCCAGTACTTC. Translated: CASSRVSTGYSEETQYF.

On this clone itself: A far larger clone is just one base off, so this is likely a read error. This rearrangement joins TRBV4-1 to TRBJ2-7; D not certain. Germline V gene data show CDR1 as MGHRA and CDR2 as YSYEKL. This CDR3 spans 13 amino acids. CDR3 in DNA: TGCGCCAGCGGCCAAGTAGGTGGCTACGAGCAGTACTTC. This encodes CASGQVGGYEQYF.

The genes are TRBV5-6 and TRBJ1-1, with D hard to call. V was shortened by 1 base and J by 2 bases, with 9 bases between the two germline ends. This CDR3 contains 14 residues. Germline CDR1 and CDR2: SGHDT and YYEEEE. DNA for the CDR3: TGTGCCAGCAGCTTGTTTGCCTATAACACTGAAGCTTTCTTT. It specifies CASSLFAYNTEAFF.

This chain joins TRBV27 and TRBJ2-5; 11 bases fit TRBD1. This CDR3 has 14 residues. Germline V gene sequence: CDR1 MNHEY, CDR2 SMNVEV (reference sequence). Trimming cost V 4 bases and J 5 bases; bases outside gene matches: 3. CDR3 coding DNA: TGTGCCAGCAGTTCCGGGACAGGGGGGGAGACCCAGTACTTC. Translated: CASSSGTGGETQYF.

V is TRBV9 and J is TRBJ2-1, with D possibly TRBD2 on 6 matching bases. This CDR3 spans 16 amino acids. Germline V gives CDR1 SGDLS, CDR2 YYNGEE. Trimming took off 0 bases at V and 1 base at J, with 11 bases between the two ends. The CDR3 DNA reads TGTGCCAGCAGCGTAGTGGGGGGAGAGTCCTACAATGAGCAGTTCTTC. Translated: CASSVVGGESYNEQFF.

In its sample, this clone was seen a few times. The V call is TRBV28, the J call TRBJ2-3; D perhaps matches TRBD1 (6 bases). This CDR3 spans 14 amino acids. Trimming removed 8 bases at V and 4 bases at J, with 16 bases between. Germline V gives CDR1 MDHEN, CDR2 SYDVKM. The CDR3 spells CASGSTGAPDTQYF. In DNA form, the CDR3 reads TGTGCCAGCGGCTCGACAGGTGCCCCAGATACGCAGTATTTT.

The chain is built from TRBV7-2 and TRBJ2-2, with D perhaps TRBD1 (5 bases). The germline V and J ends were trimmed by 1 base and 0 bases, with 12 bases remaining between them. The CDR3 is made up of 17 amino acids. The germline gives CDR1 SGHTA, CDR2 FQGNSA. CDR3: CASSLVSGPANTGELFF. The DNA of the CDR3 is TGTGCCAGCAGCTTAGTATCAGGGCCCGCGAACACCGGGGAGCTGTTTTTT.